Listed here is a single TCR beta chain. This same CDR3 is encoded by further DNA sequences in the sample. The CDR3 has 13 amino acids. Trimming removed 0 bases at V and 5 bases at J, with 8 bases between. The V gene's germline CDR1 is SGDLS and CDR2 YYNGEE. Clones were sequenced by immunoSEQ multiplex PCR, and TCRdb holds only the in-frame ones, with some missing. The table includes 1,500,000 or so clones, approximately 98.5% detected once. This entry is derived from a study of shared clonotypes between healthy human individuals. The sequencing input was naive CD4+ T cells sorted from blood. Subset meaning: CD45RA+ positively selected. The chain combines TRBV9 with TRBJ2-5; D might be TRBD1 or TRBD2, each matching 5 bases. The TCR originated in a man aged 30-40 years in good health. This chain's CDR3 is CASSVGGKETQYF. CDR3 nucleotides: TGTGCCAGCAGCGTAGGGGGGAAGGAGACCCAGTACTTC.